This record looks at one T cell receptor (beta chain) sequence and its context. Its antigen remains unknown. This sample is part of a study of T cell repertoires in cytomegalovirus infection. On the study more broadly: Indications of both CMV infection and matching HLA type were provided by public TCR beta signatures.

Per germline, CDR1 DFQATT and CDR2 SNEGSKA (reference sequence). CDR3 length equals 14 residues. The J segment lost 6 bases and the V segment lost 6 bases, leaving 7 bases of the junction unmatched. Each CDR3 protein gets one entry after TCRdb re-called the reads with MiXCR. The data show hundreds of thousands of distinct CDR3 sequences, around 30% seen once. This sequence originates from a human donor in good health (CMV status not recorded). Some clones in this sample may be carry-over from other donors' samples. Material: cultured PBMCs, obtained from culture after CMV antigen stimulation. This sequence joins TRBV20-1 and TRBJ1-6; 8 bases line up with TRBD1. In DNA, the CDR3 is TGCAGTGCCCGGACAGGGAGGACTAATTCACCCCTCCACTTT. It codes for CSARTGRTNSPLHF.